Following are 21 T cell receptor beta chains from one sample sequenced in a study of shared clonotypes between healthy human individuals. Measured with immunoSEQ multiplex PCR; TCRdb has only the in-frame clones, and not every one. The data show over 700,000 clones, roughly 72% seen once. Input material: memory CD4+ T cells sorted from blood. Specified subset: CD45RA-negative fraction. The origin of the receptors is a woman aged 25 to 39 in good health.

The V and J genes are TRBV19 and TRBJ1-5; TRBD1 agrees at 9 bases. This CDR3 spans 15 amino acids. J was trimmed by 5 bases and V by 0 bases; bases with no gene match: 2. Germline CDR1 reads LNHDA; CDR2 reads SQIVND (reference sequence). The CDR3 coding sequence is TGTGCCAGTAGTATAGAGGGGACAGGGTATCAGCCCCAGCATTTT. Translated: CASSIEGTGYQPQHF.

This chain joins TRBV11-2 and TRBJ2-7, with 9 bases matching TRBD2. CDR1 and CDR2 (germline): SGHAT, FQNNGV. This CDR3 spans 16 amino acids. V lost 1 base to trimming and J lost 3 bases; unmatched junction nucleotides: 7. This CDR3 is CASSLGEVAGVYEQYF. CDR3 sequence (DNA): TGTGCCAGCAGCTTAGGGGAGGTAGCGGGAGTCTACGAGCAGTACTTC. Supplemented by reference TRBV11-2 and TRBJ2-7, the full variable domain reads EAGVAQSPRYKIIEKRQSVAFWCNPISGHATLYWYQQILGQGPKLLIQFQNNGVVDDSQLPKDRFSAERLKGVDSTLKIQPAKLEDSAVYLCASSLGEVAGVYEQYFGPGTRLTVT.

Notes on this clone: This specimen includes other DNA sequences encoding the same CDR3. V is TRBV11-2 and J is TRBJ2-2; TRBD2 matches 11 bases. V lost 4 bases, J lost 2 bases, and 3 bases stayed unmatched. This CDR3 spans 16 amino acids. Germline CDR1 is SGHAT and CDR2 is FQNNGV. The CDR3 reads CASSSRLAGNTGELFF. The CDR3 region has the DNA TGTGCCAGCAGCTCTCGACTAGCGGGAAACACCGGGGAGCTGTTTTTT.

The V gene is TRBV6-6, the J gene TRBJ2-5; 8 nucleotides align to TRBD1. The J call may be in error: the DNA end matches TRBJ2-7 better. Germline values: CDR1 MNHNY, CDR2 SVGAGI (reference sequence). The CDR3 length is 16 residues. Written as DNA, the CDR3 is TGTGCCAGCAGTTGGGCCTCCGACAGGGGTGCCGACGAGCAGTACTTC. Protein sequence: CASSWASDRGADEQYF.

This chain links TRBV7-2 with TRBJ1-3, with D tentatively TRBD1 (5 bases). The V gene's germline CDR1 is SGHTA and CDR2 FQGNSA. The CDR3 covers 16 residues. V gave up 5 bases and J gave up 4 bases, with 18 bases separating them. CDR3 coding DNA: TGTGCCAGCAGCCTCCAAACTTCGGGGGTCGGAAACACCATATATTTT. Amino acid sequence: CASSLQTSGVGNTIYF. The full variable domain, with the rest looked up from reference TRBV7-2 and TRBJ1-3, is GAGVSQSPSNKVTEKGKDVELRCDPISGHTALYWYRQSLGQGLEFLIYFQGNSAPDKSGLPSDRFSAERTGGSVSTLTIQRTQQEDSAVYLCASSLQTSGVGNTIYFGEGSWLTVV.

This clone occurred a few times. V usage is TRBV6-5 and J usage is TRBJ2-7; TRBD1 matches 7 bases. Trimming removed 0 bases from V and 2 bases from J; junction bases left unmatched: 4. Germline V lookup: CDR1 MNHEY, CDR2 SVGAGI. The CDR3 consists of 15 residues. The CDR3 spells CASSYSYRGTYEQYF. The CDR3 region has the DNA TGTGCCAGCAGTTACTCGTACAGGGGCACCTACGAGCAGTACTTC.

This rearrangement joins TRBV5-1 to TRBJ1-1; TRBD1 agrees at 7 bases. The CDR3 covers 14 residues. J was trimmed by 2 bases and V by 3 bases; bases with no gene match: 4. Germline V gene sequence: CDR1 SGHRS, CDR2 YFSETQ. As DNA, the CDR3 is TGCGCCAGCAGCTGGGGGGACAGAAACACTGAAGCTTTCTTT. It is translated as CASSWGDRNTEAFF.

Only a few counts were recorded for this clone. In the same sample, other DNA sequences code for this CDR3. The chain combines TRBV5-1 with TRBJ2-3, with a tentative D call TRBD1 (5 bases). Germline V gene data show CDR1 as SGHRS and CDR2 as YFSETQ. V lost 4 bases and J 0 bases, leaving 15 bases between the germline ends. This CDR3 has 16 amino acids. Written as DNA, the CDR3 is TGCGCCAGCAGCCCCGGTGGGGCGCCTAGCACAGATACGCAGTATTTT. It translates to CASSPGGAPSTDTQYF.

The J gene is TRBJ2-2, the V gene TRBV27; D unclear. Germline V gene sequence: CDR1 MNHEY, CDR2 SMNVEV (reference sequence). This CDR3 spans 11 amino acids. V lost 3 bases to trimming and J lost 8 bases, with 4 bases between them. The CDR3 region is CASSFLGELFF. Here the CDR3 DNA reads TGTGCCAGCAGTTTTTTAGGGGAGCTGTTTTTT.

In regard to this clone: Without the conserved terminal phenylalanine or tryptophan, this CDR3 likely stems from a read error. It is unclear where the CDR3 begins or ends on the DNA, so no DNA is shown, and the CDR3 is as TCRdb lists it. The CDR3 is CASSQRRGI. The genes are TRBV14 and TRBJ2-7; the table gives TRBD2 as D, unverified against the DNA. Both ends counted, the CDR3 spans 9 residues. In germline, CDR1 is SGHDN, CDR2 FVKESK.

The chain carries TRBV27 and TRBJ2-7; the D gene is possibly TRBD1 (6 bases). Trimming pared 5 bases from V and 3 bases from J, leaving 11 bases between. The CDR3 consists of 13 residues. Germline V gives CDR1 MNHEY, CDR2 SMNVEV (reference sequence). The CDR3: CASSRTDSYEQYF. The CDR3 DNA is TGTGCCAGCAGTCGGACAGATAGCTACGAGCAGTACTTC.

The chain carries TRBV29-1 and TRBJ2-1; 9 positions agree with TRBD2. This CDR3 region has 14 residues. Germline trimming cut 7 bases from V and 7 bases from J; bases unmatched to any gene: 11. Germline V lookup: CDR1 SQVTM, CDR2 ANQGSEA. Here the CDR3 reads CSGGLAGGRNEQFF. The CDR3 coding sequence is TGCAGCGGGGGACTGGCGGGAGGGCGGAATGAGCAGTTCTTC.

This clone turned up a few times. The chain recombines TRBV7-2 with TRBJ2-2, with 10 bases aligning to TRBD1. This CDR3 is built from 16 residues. After removal of 5 bases from V and 6 bases from J, the junction contained 9 bases not matched to a gene. The germline CDR1 and CDR2 sequences are SGHTA and FQGNSA. CDR3 nucleotide sequence: TGTGCCAGCAGCCGCACCGGGACAGGGGTAGCCGGGGAGCTGTTTTTT. It specifies CASSRTGTGVAGELFF.

The chain is built from TRBV28 and TRBJ2-7, with D hard to call. This CDR3 is 15 amino acids long. The germline V and J ends were trimmed by 6 bases and 3 bases, with 18 bases remaining between them. In germline, CDR1 is MDHEN, CDR2 SYDVKM. The CDR3 DNA is TGTGCCAGCAGAGCTCAAGGACCGAACCTCTACGAGCAGTACTTC. It yields the protein CASRAQGPNLYEQYF.

CDR3 nucleotide sequence: TGTGCCAGCAGCTCTATGGGGGGCACAGATACGCAGTATTTT. This codes for CASSSMGGTDTQYF. The chain carries TRBV7-7 and TRBJ2-3; either TRBD1 or TRBD2 may supply D (5 bases each). V lost 4 bases to trimming and J lost 1 base, with 9 bases between them. Germline-derived CDR1 and CDR2 are SSHAT and FNYEAQ (reference sequence). The CDR3 runs to 14 residues.

V usage is TRBV6-1 and J usage is TRBJ1-3; D remains unclear. The CDR3 spans 15 residues. The V end was cut by 3 bases, the J end by 0 bases, with 9 bases between. From germline, CDR1 is MNHNS and CDR2 SASEGT. CDR3 DNA sequence: TGTGCCAGCAGTGAGGCCGCCAGCTCTGGAAACACCATATATTTT. Its translation: CASSEAASSGNTIYF.

V and J are TRBV7-9 and TRBJ1-1, with D maybe TRBD1 (5 bases). Germline lookup yields CDR1 SEHNR and CDR2 FQNEAQ (reference sequence). The CDR3 has 13 amino acids. Trimming pared 4 bases from V and 6 bases from J, leaving 12 bases between. This CDR3 reads CASSYGGIPEAFF. The CDR3 coding sequence is TGTGCCAGCAGCTACGGGGGGATCCCTGAAGCTTTCTTT. The full variable domain, with the rest looked up from reference TRBV7-9 and TRBJ1-1, is DTGVSQNPRHKITKRGQNVTFRCDPISEHNRLYWYRQTLGQGPEFLTYFQNEAQLEKSRLLSDRFSAERPKGSFSTLEIQRTEQGDSAMYLCASSYGGIPEAFFGQGTRLTVV.

This chain uses TRBV10-2 with TRBJ2-7; 9 positions match TRBD2. CDR3 length: 14 amino acids. J gave up 3 bases and V 8 bases, and 8 bases lay outside the gene matches. Germline loops: CDR1 WSHSY, CDR2 SAAADI. CDR3 region: CASGGLASVYEQYF. In nucleotides, the CDR3 is TGCGCCAGCGGGGGACTAGCTAGTGTCTACGAGCAGTACTTC.

The chain carries TRBV19 and TRBJ2-1; 9 bases agree with TRBD2. Unmatched junction bases numbered 12, after V lost 9 bases and J lost 0 bases. The CDR3 extends over 17 amino acids. Germline-derived CDR1 and CDR2 are LNHDA and SQIVND (reference sequence). The CDR3 reads CASDNPPTSGSYNEQFF. The CDR3 DNA follows: TGTGCCAGCGATAATCCACCGACTAGCGGCTCCTACAATGAGCAGTTCTTC.

With respect to this clone: Since a much larger clone is just one base distant, this may be a read error. Other DNA sequences in this specimen translate into the identical CDR3. The rearrangement links TRBV5-1 to TRBJ2-1; 9 bases match TRBD2. With 2 bases clipped from V and 3 bases from J, the junction kept 3 bases outside the gene matches. The V gene's germline CDR1 is SGHRS and CDR2 YFSETQ. This CDR3 has 15 residues. CDR3 residues: CASSLDSGSYNEQFF. The CDR3 DNA sequence: TGCGCCAGCAGCTTAGATAGCGGGAGCTACAATGAGCAGTTCTTC.

In nucleotides, the CDR3 is TGTGCCAGCAGCTTCTACAGAAACACTGAAGCTTTCTTT. Residues: CASSFYRNTEAFF. The rearrangement uses TRBV7-9 and TRBJ1-1; D is uncertain. Germline V gives CDR1 SEHNR, CDR2 FQNEAQ (reference sequence). CDR3 size: 13 residues. The V gene lost 3 bases and the J gene lost 2 bases, with 7 bases spanning the gap. The complete variable domain, with remaining parts taken from reference TRBV7-9 and TRBJ1-1, reads DTGVSQNPRHKITKRGQNVTFRCDPISEHNRLYWYRQTLGQGPEFLTYFQNEAQLEKSRLLSDRFSAERPKGSFSTLEIQRTEQGDSAMYLCASSFYRNTEAFFGQGTRLTVV.